These 16 T cell receptor beta chains were sequenced from one sample in a study of blood T cell repertoires in COVID-19. TCRdb's copy holds only in-frame clones and misses some; the assay was immunoSEQ multiplex PCR. The sample lists 400,000 to 550,000 clones; 70% to 90% were seen once. Sequenced material: PBMCs or T cells enriched from blood (not recorded which). The source of these receptors is a woman aged 18-30 years with acute COVID-19.

In the case of this clone: Other DNA sequences within the sample encode an identical CDR3. This chain links TRBV27 with TRBJ1-5, with no clear D. The V and J ends lost 6 bases and 5 bases respectively, with 14 bases between them. The CDR3 totals 14 residues. Germline CDR1 MNHEY, CDR2 SMNVEV (reference sequence). The CDR3 sequence: CASSLAGPHQPQHF. CDR3 sequence (DNA): TGTGCCAGCAGCCTCGCTGGGCCTCATCAGCCCCAGCATTTT.

The chain uses TRBV3-1 (or the pseudogene TRBV3-2) and TRBJ2-1; 8 bases match TRBD2. V dropped 8 bases and J dropped 2; count of bases not matched to a gene: 8. The CDR3 has 15 residues. CDR1 is LGHDT and CDR2 is YNNKEL in the germline V gene (reference sequence). The DNA of the CDR3 is TGTGCCAGCTCCTGGGCGGGAGGAACCTACAATGAGCAGTTCTTC. This codes for CASSWAGGTYNEQFF.

This chain links TRBV5-1 with TRBJ2-5, with D maybe TRBD1 (7 bases). CDR1 and CDR2 (germline): SGHRS, YFSETQ. The CDR3 totals 14 residues. Trimming cost V 3 bases and J 2 bases, with 11 bases left between them. As DNA, the CDR3 is TGCGCCAGCAGCTCGACAGGGACTCAAGAGACCCAGTACTTC. Translating gives CASSSTGTQETQYF. Based on the CDR3 plus reference TRBV5-1 and TRBJ2-5, the full variable domain is KAGVTQTPRYLIKTRGQQVTLSCSPISGHRSVSWYQQTPGQGLQFLFEYFSETQRNKGNFPGRFSGRQFSNSRSEMNVSTLELGDSALYLCASSSTGTQETQYFGPGTRLLVL.

V usage is TRBV4-1 and J usage is TRBJ2-7; a weak D match, TRBD1 (5 bases). CDR3 length: 14 amino acids. CDR1 and CDR2 (germline): MGHRA, YSYEKL. V lost 0 bases to trimming and J lost 10 bases, with 16 bases between them. The CDR3 reads CASSQDLIGAHQYF. The CDR3 DNA reads as TGCGCCAGCAGCCAAGACCTCATTGGGGCGCATCAGTACTTC.

This clone was detected a few times. V and J are TRBV9 and TRBJ1-6; 8 nucleotides align to TRBD1. The germline CDR1 and CDR2 sequences are SGDLS and YYNGEE. The V and J ends lost 3 bases and 5 bases, in that order; junction bases with no gene match: 4. The CDR3 has 15 amino acids. The CDR3 loop reads CASSARTGNNSPLHF. The CDR3 DNA sequence: TGTGCCAGCAGCGCCCGGACAGGGAATAATTCACCCCTCCACTTT.

The chain is built from TRBV10-2 and TRBJ2-1; 7 bases align to TRBD2. CDR3 length: 13 amino acids. V was pared by 6 bases and J by 6 bases, with 5 bases of the junction left unmatched. Germline V lookup: CDR1 WSHSY, CDR2 SAAADI. In DNA form, the CDR3 reads TGCGCCAGCAGCGTGACTAGCCTCAATGAGCAGTTCTTC. This codes for CASSVTSLNEQFF.

The V gene is TRBV5-6, the J gene TRBJ2-1, with D tentatively TRBD2 (5 bases). This CDR3 has 13 amino acids. Germline CDR1 and CDR2: SGHDT and YYEEEE. V dropped 4 bases and J dropped 7 bases, with 12 bases sitting between them. The CDR3, as DNA: TGTGCCAGCAGCCTGACTCGGAGGAATGAGCAGTTCTTC. Protein product: CASSLTRRNEQFF. The complete variable domain, with remaining parts taken from reference TRBV5-6 and TRBJ2-1, reads DAGVTQSPTHLIKTRGQQVTLRCSPKSGHDTVSWYQQALGQGPQFIFQYYEEEERQRGNFPDRFSGHQFPNYSSELNVNALLLGDSALYLCASSLTRRNEQFFGPGTRLTVL.

V and J are TRBV7-9 and TRBJ2-1, with 14 bases matching TRBD2. Per the germline V gene, CDR1 is SEHNR and CDR2 is FQNEAQ (reference sequence). The ends lost 5 bases at V and 6 bases at J; junction bases unmatched: 12. This CDR3 has 18 residues. The CDR3 region is CASSLQWTSGGQGNEQFF. The CDR3 DNA reads as TGTGCCAGCAGCCTACAATGGACTAGCGGGGGGCAGGGCAATGAGCAGTTCTTC.

This clone was picked up a small number of times. The chain joins TRBV19 to TRBJ2-5; the match to TRBD1 covers 7 bases. V was pared by 2 bases and J by 2 bases, with 5 bases of the junction left unmatched. CDR1 and CDR2 (germline): LNHDA, SQIVND (reference sequence). The length of the CDR3 is 15 residues. CDR3 protein: CASSIFRGSQETQYF. The CDR3 bases are TGTGCCAGTAGTATATTCAGGGGGAGTCAAGAGACCCAGTACTTC.

This clone was picked up one time. This chain connects TRBV21-1 to TRBJ2-7; TRBD1, the table's D call, was not compared with the DNA. TRBV21-1 is classified as a pseudogene. The CDR3 is made up of 20 amino acids. CDR3 DNA: TGTGCCAGCAGCAGAACCGCCGACAAAGGGGCAGCTCGAGACTCCTACGAGCAGTACTTC. Translation: CASSRTADKGAARDSYEQYF.

With regard to this clone: A much larger clonotype is one base distant, so this may be a read error. V and J are TRBV7-8 and TRBJ2-7; the D gene is possibly TRBD2 (5 bases). CDR1 SGHVS and CDR2 FQNEAQ come from the germline V gene. The CDR3 is 13 residues long. Between the trimmed V and J ends, which lost 1 base and 3 bases, there was a span of 7 bases. The CDR3 region is CASSLVRGYEQYF. As DNA, the CDR3 is TGTGCCAGCAGCTTAGTTCGGGGCTACGAGCAGTACTTC.

This chain connects TRBV28 to TRBJ1-2; tentatively, D is TRBD1 (5 bases). V lost 8 bases to trimming and J lost 8 bases, with 21 bases between them. The CDR3 is made up of 14 amino acids. CDR1 is MDHEN, CDR2 SYDVKM, per germline. The CDR3 DNA is TGTGCCAGCTTGGCCCCGACAGACCCTATGGGCTACACCTTC. It codes for CASLAPTDPMGYTF.

V gene TRBV5-1 combines with J gene TRBJ2-7; D perhaps matches TRBD2 (5 bases). Per germline, CDR1 SGHRS and CDR2 YFSETQ. The CDR3 covers 15 residues. The V end lost 0 bases, the J end lost 7 bases, and 17 bases lay between the germline ends. CDR3 sequence: CASSLGERFSWEQYF. CDR3 DNA: TGCGCCAGCAGCTTGGGGGAGCGCTTCTCCTGGGAGCAGTACTTC.

CDR3 nucleotide sequence: TGTGCCAGCAGCGTAGGCGGGACCGACAATCAGCCCCAGCATTTT. Its protein is CASSVGGTDNQPQHF. This sequence joins TRBV9 and TRBJ1-5, with D perhaps matching TRBD1 (5 bases). The CDR3 consists of 15 residues. The V and J ends lost 0 bases and 3 bases respectively, with 10 bases between them. Germline V gives CDR1 SGDLS, CDR2 YYNGEE.

The V gene is TRBV29-1, the J gene TRBJ2-7, with a tentative D call TRBD1 (6 bases). CDR3 length: 14 amino acids. Trimming pared 7 bases from V and 0 bases from J, leaving 16 bases between. Looked up from germline, CDR1 is SQVTM and CDR2 is ANQGSEA. The chain's CDR3 is CSAINDRSSYEQYF. CDR3 coding DNA: TGCAGCGCTATAAACGACAGGAGCTCCTACGAGCAGTACTTC.

This clone was detected once. The rearrangement uses TRBV6-2 or TRBV6-3 and TRBJ2-3; the D gene is possibly TRBD2 (5 bases). The CDR3 loop spans 15 amino acids. CDR1 and CDR2 from the germline V gene are MNHEY and SVGEGT. Between the trimmed V and J ends, which lost 0 bases and 2 bases, there was a span of 9 bases. In DNA form, the CDR3 reads TGTGCCAGCAGTTACTCGTATAGCGCCACAGATACGCAGTATTTT. The encoded protein is CASSYSYSATDTQYF.